The 24 T cell receptor beta chains listed next were all sequenced from one sample in a study of early T cells in non-severe SARS-CoV-2 infection. TCRdb used MiXCR to reprocess the 5' RACE reads, holding one entry per CDR3 protein. This repertoire shows more than 95,000 distinct CDR3 sequences, over 15% found once; its top ten account for roughly 1.2%. The sample was whole blood. The receptors come from an adult who was a healthcare worker with PCR-confirmed SARS-CoV-2 infection or an uninfected control (not recorded which).

Only a few counts were recorded for this clonotype. The chain recombines TRBV7-9 with TRBJ2-2; 8 bases align to TRBD2. This CDR3 is 13 amino acids long. V shed 7 bases, J shed 7 bases, and the junction held 5 bases outside the gene matches. CDR1 SEHNR and CDR2 FQNEAQ come from the germline V gene (reference sequence). The CDR3: CASKAGASGELFF. The DNA of the CDR3 is TGTGCCAGCAAAGCGGGAGCGAGCGGGGAGCTGTTTTTT. Looking up the rest from reference TRBV7-9 and TRBJ2-2 gives the full variable domain: DTGVSQNPRHKITKRGQNVTFRCDPISEHNRLYWYRQTLGQGPEFLTYFQNEAQLEKSRLLSDRFSAERPKGSFSTLEIQRTEQGDSAMYLCASKAGASGELFFGEGSRLTVL.

In DNA form, the CDR3 reads TGTGCCAGCAGTGTGGCGGACTCTCAGTTCTTC. This codes for CASSVADSQFF. The chain recombines TRBV2 with TRBJ2-1; a possible D gene is TRBD2 (5 bases). The CDR3 runs to 11 residues. Germline V gene data show CDR1 as SNHLY and CDR2 as FYNNEI. Trimming cost V 4 bases and J 13 bases, with 11 bases left between them.

In this sample, this clonotype turned up a few times. V and J are TRBV18 and TRBJ2-1; perhaps TRBD2 as D (7 bases). Deletions cut 3 bases from V and 9 bases from J, with 9 bases between. The CDR3 runs to 12 residues. In germline, CDR1 is KGHSH, CDR2 LQKENI. As DNA, the CDR3 is TGTGCCAGCTCACCGGGGGGGGCTGAGCAGTTCTTC. Its protein product is CASSPGGAEQFF. Drawing the rest from reference TRBV18 and TRBJ2-1, the complete variable domain is NAGVMQNPRHLVRRRGQEARLRCSPMKGHSHVYWYRQLPEEGLKFMVYLQKENIIDESGMPKERFSAEFPKEGPSILRIQQVVRGDSAAYFCASSPGGAEQFFGPGTRLTVL.

The chain couples TRBV10-2 to TRBJ2-2, with TRBD1 as a possible D gene (5 bases). V lost 6 bases and J 1 base, leaving 6 bases between the germline ends. There are 13 residues in the CDR3. Germline V gives CDR1 WSHSY, CDR2 SAAADI. The CDR3 spells CASRRGNTGELFF. In nucleotides, the CDR3 is TGCGCCAGCAGAAGGGGGAACACCGGGGAGCTGTTTTTT.

The table lists this clonotype with a count of one. V is TRBV2 and J is TRBJ2-1; D gene unclear. CDR1 and CDR2 from the germline V gene are SNHLY and FYNNEI. The CDR3 has 11 amino acids. V lost 7 bases, J lost 7 bases, and 8 bases lay in between. The CDR3 nucleotides read TGTGCCAGCACGGATAGGAATGAGCAGTTCTTC. It specifies CASTDRNEQFF.

This clonotype was observed at least ten times. The gene calls are TRBV25-1 and TRBJ2-7; TRBD1 is a possible D gene (6 bases). The germline CDR1 and CDR2 sequences are MGHDK and SYGVNS. V was pared by 2 bases and J by 2 bases, with 13 bases between. The CDR3 is 15 residues long. The CDR3 protein is CASSETGDKTYEQYF. In nucleotides, the CDR3 is TGTGCCAGCAGTGAAACTGGGGACAAAACCTACGAGCAGTACTTC.

This clonotype was counted a few times. This chain links TRBV28 with TRBJ2-7; tentative D call: TRBD2 (6 bases). Looked up from germline, CDR1 is MDHEN and CDR2 is SYDVKM. Trimming removed 7 bases at V and 0 bases at J, with 31 bases between. The CDR3 is 20 amino acids. The CDR3 DNA follows: TGTGCCAGCACGGCTTCAAGGCACGGGAACTACGGGGAGGCCTCCTACGAGCAGTACTTC. Its protein is CASTASRHGNYGEASYEQYF.

In this sample, this clonotype turned up a few times. V gene TRBV7-2 combines with J gene TRBJ1-1, with D tentatively TRBD1 (6 bases). V lost 5 bases and J lost 10, with 17 bases in between. CDR3 length: 13 residues. Germline V gene data show CDR1 as SGHTA and CDR2 as FQGNSA. The CDR3 protein is CASSPKTGLGAFF. As DNA, the CDR3 is TGTGCCAGCAGCCCGAAGACAGGCCTCGGAGCTTTCTTT.

This clonotype was observed at least ten times. J is TRBJ2-2 and V is TRBV20-1; possibly TRBD2 for D (6 bases). CDR1 DFQATT and CDR2 SNEGSKA come from the germline V gene (reference sequence). The germline V and J ends were trimmed by 4 bases and 4 bases, with 16 bases remaining between them. CDR3 size: 15 residues. The CDR3 DNA is TGCAGTGCTATTAGGCGGGATTCCGTCACCGGGGAGCTGTTTTTT. It translates to CSAIRRDSVTGELFF.

This clonotype was found a few times. V and J are TRBV7-9 and TRBJ1-4; TRBD1 matches at 8 bases. V was pared by 5 bases and J by 3 bases, with 8 bases of the junction left unmatched. The CDR3 loop spans 16 amino acids. CDR1 SEHNR and CDR2 FQNEAQ come from the germline V gene (reference sequence). The CDR3 sequence: CASSIGQGGSNEKLFF. CDR3 in DNA: TGTGCCAGCAGCATAGGACAGGGAGGTTCTAATGAAAAACTGTTTTTT.

The rearrangement uses TRBV20-1 and TRBJ1-1; D not resolved. CDR1 is DFQATT and CDR2 is SNEGSKA in the germline V gene (reference sequence). This CDR3 contains 14 residues. V lost 4 bases and J 4 bases, leaving 16 bases between the germline ends. This chain's CDR3 is CSAKFRPPATEAFF. The DNA for the CDR3 is TGCAGTGCTAAATTTAGGCCCCCGGCCACTGAAGCTTTCTTT.

There are a few counts of this clonotype. V gene TRBV6-4 combines with J gene TRBJ2-1; D is possibly TRBD1 (5 bases). The CDR3 extends over 13 amino acids. Germline assignment: CDR1 MRHNA and CDR2 SNTAGT. Trimming pared 6 bases from V and 15 bases from J, leaving 21 bases between. This CDR3 is CASSTEAPGIRFF. The CDR3 DNA reads TGTGCCAGCAGCACCGAGGCTCCAGGGATTCGGTTCTTC.

A few counts support this clonotype. CDR3 bases: TGTGCCAGCATACGAGGGCGTGTTAGCAATCAGCCCCAGCATTTT. This translates into CASIRGRVSNQPQHF. The chain uses TRBV11-2 and TRBJ1-5; D is uncertain. Germline-derived CDR1 and CDR2 are SGHAT and FQNNGV. The V gene lost 7 bases and the J gene lost 0 bases, with 13 bases spanning the gap. The CDR3 is 15 amino acids.

This clonotype appeared a few times. V is TRBV27 and J is TRBJ2-3; D might be TRBD1 or TRBD2, each matching 6 bases. The CDR3 runs to 14 residues. CDR1 and CDR2 from the germline V gene are MNHEY and SMNVEV (reference sequence). Between the trimmed V and J ends, which lost 4 bases and 4 bases, there was a span of 12 bases. The CDR3: CASSWGADPDTQYF. The CDR3 nucleotides are TGTGCCAGCAGTTGGGGGGCGGATCCAGATACGCAGTATTTT.

The rearrangement joins TRBV10-3 to TRBJ2-7; TRBD2 might be the D (6 bases). Germline lookup yields CDR1 ENHRY and CDR2 SYGVKD. V lost 0 bases and J lost 7, with 7 bases in between. This CDR3 region has 12 residues. The CDR3 here is CAISESAGEQYF. CDR3 nucleotides: TGTGCCATCAGTGAGTCGGCGGGGGAGCAGTACTTC.

This clonotype turned up a few times. The chain recombines TRBV19 with TRBJ1-2; 8 bases are shared with TRBD1. Losses at the gene ends were 5 bases for V and 4 bases for J; bases not matched to a gene: 9. In germline, CDR1 is LNHDA, CDR2 SQIVND (reference sequence). This CDR3 has 15 residues. The CDR3 loop reads CASSFGTGGGYGYTF. The CDR3 region has the DNA TGTGCCAGTAGTTTTGGGACAGGAGGGGGCTATGGCTACACCTTC.

This clonotype was counted many times. The chain links TRBV7-9 to TRBJ1-1; TRBD1 matches at 9 bases. V was pared by 5 bases and J by 8 bases, with 9 bases of the junction left unmatched. CDR3 size: 14 residues. Looked up from germline, CDR1 is SEHNR and CDR2 is FQNEAQ (reference sequence). CDR3 DNA sequence: TGTGCCAGCAGCCATCTTACCACAGGGGGCGAAGCTTTCTTT. Translation gives CASSHLTTGGEAFF.

This clonotype was observed at least ten times. This chain joins TRBV6-1 and TRBJ1-2; 8 nucleotides line up with TRBD1. The CDR3 contains 13 residues. V trimming: 7 bases; J trimming: 6 bases; junction bases outside the gene matches: 7. Germline CDR1 and CDR2: MNHNS and SASEGT. CDR3 residues: CASKDAGGHGYTF. CDR3 nucleotides: TGTGCCAGCAAAGACGCAGGGGGCCATGGCTACACCTTC.

This clonotype was recorded a few times. The V and J genes are TRBV27 and TRBJ2-7; unclear D gene. The CDR3 is 13 residues long. V gave up 0 bases and J gave up 3 bases, with 6 bases separating them. Per germline, CDR1 MNHEY and CDR2 SMNVEV (reference sequence). CDR3 in amino acids: CASSLSKSYEQYF. CDR3 nucleotides: TGTGCCAGCAGTTTATCCAAGAGCTACGAGCAGTACTTC.

This clonotype was detected only a few times. The V and J genes are TRBV28 and TRBJ1-2, with a weak D call TRBD1 (6 bases). Germline V gives CDR1 MDHEN, CDR2 SYDVKM. V was clipped by 6 bases and J by 8 bases, with 13 bases between them. This CDR3 has 12 residues. CDR3 region: CASSQGNLGYTF. CDR3 sequence (DNA): TGTGCCAGCAGCCAGGGGAATTTAGGCTACACCTTC.

This clonotype has more than one count but fewer than ten. This may arise from a read error, as a much more abundant clone is one base away. This chain links TRBV7-9 with TRBJ2-2; 7 positions match TRBD2. The CDR3 loop spans 14 amino acids. Germline V gene data show CDR1 as SEHNR and CDR2 as FQNEAQ (reference sequence). The CDR3 spells CVIRAGLNTGELFF. The CDR3 DNA reads TGTGTCATAAGAGCGGGGCTCAACACCGGGGAGCTGTTTTTT.

This chain links TRBV7-2 with TRBJ2-3; 12 bases are a match to TRBD2. J was trimmed by 5 bases and V by 3 bases; bases with no gene match: 3. The length of the CDR3 is 15 residues. Germline CDR1 reads SGHTA; CDR2 reads FQGNSA. In DNA, the CDR3 is TGTGCCAGCAGCTTGGTGACTAGCGGGGGAGATACGCAGTATTTT. It is translated as CASSLVTSGGDTQYF.

This chain uses TRBV29-1 with TRBJ2-6, with D possibly called TRBD1 or TRBD2 (5 bases each). Germline CDR1 is SQVTM and CDR2 is ANQGSEA. This CDR3 contains 16 residues. V shed 5 bases and J shed 0 bases, with 14 bases lying between them. The CDR3 nucleotides read TGCAGCGTTTGGGGGACGGGTAGCTCTGGGGCCAACGTCCTGACTTTC. It codes for CSVWGTGSSGANVLTF.

This clonotype was observed a few times. The gene calls are TRBV28 and TRBJ2-3, with 12 nucleotides matching TRBD2. Germline lookup yields CDR1 MDHEN and CDR2 SYDVKM. V was pared by 6 bases and J by 4 bases, with 14 bases of the junction left unmatched. This CDR3 has 18 residues. The CDR3 is CASSPPHPLAGGPDTQYF. Written as DNA, the CDR3 is TGTGCCAGCAGCCCCCCCCACCCTCTAGCGGGAGGGCCAGATACGCAGTATTTT. Filled out from reference TRBV28 and TRBJ2-3, the complete variable domain reads DVKVTQSSRYLVKRTGEKVFLECVQDMDHENMFWYRQDPGLGLRLIYFSYDVKMKEKGDIPEGYSVSREKKERFSLILESASTNQTSMYLCASSPPHPLAGGPDTQYFGPGTRLTVL.